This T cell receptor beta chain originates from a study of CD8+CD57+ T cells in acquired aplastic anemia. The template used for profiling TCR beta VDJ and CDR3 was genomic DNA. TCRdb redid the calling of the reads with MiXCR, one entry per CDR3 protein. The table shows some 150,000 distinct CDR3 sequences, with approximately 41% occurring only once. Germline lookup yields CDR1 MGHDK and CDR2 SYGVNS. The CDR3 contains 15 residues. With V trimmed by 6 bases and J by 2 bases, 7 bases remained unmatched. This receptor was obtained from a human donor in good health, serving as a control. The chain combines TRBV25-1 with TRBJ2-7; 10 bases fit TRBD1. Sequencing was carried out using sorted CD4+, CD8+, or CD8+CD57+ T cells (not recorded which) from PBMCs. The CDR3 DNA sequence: TGTGCCAGCAGCACCGGGACAGGGGTTACCTACGAGCAGTACTTC. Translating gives CASSTGTGVTYEQYF.